A single sample is the source of the 32 T cell receptor beta chains below, sequenced in a study of T cells in localized non-small cell lung cancer. TCRdb's copy holds only in-frame clones and misses some; the assay was immunoSEQ multiplex PCR. The table includes about 15,000 clones, 75% to 90% detected once. Here the sequenced sample was peripheral blood, taken before any cancer treatment. These receptors all come from a woman between 35 and 75 years old with stage I lung adenocarcinoma.

This rearrangement joins TRBV10-2 to TRBJ2-1; tentatively, D is TRBD1 or TRBD2 (6 bases each). V dropped 1 base and J dropped 4 bases, with 8 bases sitting between them. The CDR3 is made up of 14 amino acids. The germline V gene has CDR1 WSHSY and CDR2 SAAADI. The CDR3 region is CASSEWGAYNEQFF. DNA of the CDR3: TGCGCCAGCAGTGAGTGGGGGGCTTACAATGAGCAGTTCTTC.

The chain combines TRBV5-6 with TRBJ1-1; D gene uncertain. Trimming removed 0 bases from V and 1 base from J, with 4 bases in between. Germline loops: CDR1 SGHDT, CDR2 YYEEEE. The length of the CDR3 is 13 residues. The CDR3 region is CASSLGRNTEAFF. For the CDR3, the DNA is TGTGCCAGCAGCTTGGGCAGGAACACTGAAGCTTTCTTT.

The genes are TRBV27 and TRBJ2-2, with TRBD1 matching over 8 bases. Trimming took 5 bases from V and 6 from J; bases not matched to a gene: 11. The CDR3 extends over 16 amino acids. CDR1 and CDR2 (germline): MNHEY, SMNVEV (reference sequence). CDR3 loop: CASSPPGQGISGELFF. The CDR3 DNA is TGTGCCAGCAGTCCTCCCGGACAGGGTATATCCGGGGAGCTGTTTTTT.

The chain combines TRBV2 with TRBJ2-6; 8 bases line up with TRBD1. Looked up from germline, CDR1 is SNHLY and CDR2 is FYNNEI. With V trimmed by 4 bases and J by 0 bases, 8 bases remained unmatched. This CDR3 is 18 amino acids long. The DNA for the CDR3 is TGTGCCAGCAGTGGTGGACAGGGCCGATACTCTGGGGCCAACGTCCTGACTTTC. Its translation is CASSGGQGRYSGANVLTF.

The chain recombines TRBV30 with TRBJ1-2; 7 nucleotides align to TRBD1. The CDR3 runs to 13 residues. Per the germline V gene, CDR1 is GTSNPN and CDR2 is SVGIG (reference sequence). J was trimmed by 4 bases and V by 4 bases; bases with no gene match: 6. The CDR3 loop reads CAWNIGQVYGYTF. Here the CDR3 DNA reads TGTGCCTGGAACATAGGACAGGTCTATGGCTACACCTTC.

V gene TRBV27 combines with J gene TRBJ2-7; D tentatively fits TRBD1 or TRBD2 (5 bases each). The CDR3 spans 13 residues. V shed 5 bases and J shed 5 bases, with 13 bases lying between them. CDR1 and CDR2 from the germline V gene are MNHEY and SMNVEV (reference sequence). CDR3 sequence reads: CASSPLTGHEQYF. As DNA, the CDR3 is TGTGCCAGCAGTCCCCTCACGGGGCACGAGCAGTACTTC.

Note on this clone: Other DNA sequences within the sample encode an identical CDR3. This chain uses TRBV7-2 with TRBJ2-7; 9 nucleotides agree with TRBD2. Germline-derived CDR1 and CDR2 are SGHTA and FQGNSA. The junction had 2 bases not matched to a gene; V was cut back by 1 base and J by 4 bases. The CDR3 runs to 14 residues. The CDR3 here is CASSLGGGAYEQYF. Written as DNA, the CDR3 is TGTGCCAGCAGCTTAGGCGGGGGGGCATACGAGCAGTACTTC. The entire variable domain, with the rest obtained from reference TRBV7-2 and TRBJ2-7, is as follows: GAGVSQSPSNKVTEKGKDVELRCDPISGHTALYWYRQSLGQGLEFLIYFQGNSAPDKSGLPSDRFSAERTGGSVSTLTIQRTQQEDSAVYLCASSLGGGAYEQYFGPGTRLTVT.

This clone occurred once. This chain connects TRBV7-2 to TRBJ1-1; D is undetermined. V was trimmed by 5 bases and J by 2 bases, leaving 12 bases between them. CDR1 and CDR2 from the germline V gene are SGHTA and FQGNSA. CDR3 length: 14 amino acids. CDR3 protein: CASSAWTSNTEAFF. CDR3 in DNA: TGTGCCAGCAGCGCCTGGACCAGCAACACTGAAGCTTTCTTT.

The J gene is TRBJ2-1, the V gene TRBV18; D tentatively reads TRBD1 or TRBD2 (5 bases each). Per the germline V gene, CDR1 is KGHSH and CDR2 is LQKENI. The CDR3 is 16 residues long. V gave up 2 bases and J gave up 5 bases, with 16 bases separating them. The CDR3 bases are TGTGCCAGCTCACCATTAAGGGCCGGGACCCACAATGAGCAGTTCTTC. It codes for CASSPLRAGTHNEQFF.

This chain uses TRBV29-1 with TRBJ1-2; possibly TRBD1 for D (5 bases). The CDR3 totals 12 residues. Trimming shortened V by 7 bases and J by 6 bases, and 15 bases separated the two germline ends. Germline CDR1 reads SQVTM; CDR2 reads ANQGSEA. DNA of the CDR3: TGCAGCGGGTGGGGAGGGGAAGATGGCTACACCTTC. It yields the protein CSGWGGEDGYTF.

The chain recombines TRBV19 with TRBJ1-5; 8 nucleotides agree with TRBD1. The CDR3 runs 14 residues. Germline V gives CDR1 LNHDA, CDR2 SQIVND (reference sequence). Losses at the gene ends were 7 bases for V and 5 bases for J; bases not matched to a gene: 7. The CDR3, as DNA: TGTGCCAGTACCCTCGACAGGGGTCATCAGCCCCAGCATTTT. Protein: CASTLDRGHQPQHF.

This chain links TRBV6-6 with TRBJ2-7, with TRBD1 matching over 8 bases. J gave up 0 bases and V 6 bases, and 7 bases lay outside the gene matches. The germline gives CDR1 MNHNY, CDR2 SVGAGI (reference sequence). The CDR3 length is 15 residues. CDR3 loop: CASSNQQGASYEQYF. The DNA for the CDR3 is TGTGCCAGCAGCAACCAGCAGGGGGCCTCCTACGAGCAGTACTTC.

The chain combines TRBV30 with TRBJ2-2; TRBD1 or TRBD2 may be the D gene (5 bases each). Trimming took 3 bases from V and 13 from J, leaving 12 bases between them. Germline V gene lookup returns CDR1 GTSNPN and CDR2 SVGIG (reference sequence). The CDR3 has 11 amino acids. CDR3 protein: CAWSPEGPLFF. DNA of the CDR3: TGTGCCTGGAGCCCAGAGGGACCGCTGTTTTTT.

The chain couples TRBV30 to TRBJ1-2, with D maybe TRBD1 (5 bases). V lost 8 bases and J 8 bases, leaving 15 bases between the germline ends. This CDR3 is built from 11 residues. CDR1 and CDR2 (germline): GTSNPN, SVGIG (reference sequence). The CDR3 region has the DNA TGTGCCGTTAGAGGGACCGGCGGCTACACCTTC. This gives the protein CAVRGTGGYTF.

The rearrangement links TRBV30 to TRBJ2-7, with TRBD1 matching 9 bases. From germline, CDR1 is GTSNPN and CDR2 SVGIG (reference sequence). The CDR3 has 12 amino acids. V shed 2 bases and J 9 bases; nucleotides not matched to a gene: 5. The DNA of the CDR3 is TGTGCCTGGAGTTTAAACAGGGGGCCGCAGTACTTC. It yields the protein CAWSLNRGPQYF.

This clone came up once. The chain carries TRBV6-5 and TRBJ1-6, with 9 bases identical to TRBD1. After removal of 6 bases from V and 9 bases from J, the junction contained 6 bases not matched to a gene. The CDR3 sequence is 14 residues long. The V gene's germline CDR1 is MNHEY and CDR2 SVGAGI. CDR3 residues: CASRYRGLASPLHF. The CDR3 DNA reads as TGTGCCAGCAGATACAGGGGGCTCGCTTCACCCCTCCACTTT.

As concerns this clone: Distinct nucleotide sequences in the sample also encode this CDR3. The chain carries TRBV4-3 and TRBJ1-1; possible D gene TRBD1, 5 bases. The CDR3 has 15 amino acids. V lost 0 bases and J lost 0, with 8 bases in between. CDR1 LGHNA and CDR2 YSLEER come from the germline V gene. CDR3 nucleotide sequence: TGCGCCAGCAGCCAAGAACGAGGGGTGAACACTGAAGCTTTCTTT. Its protein is CASSQERGVNTEAFF.

V gene TRBV1 combines with J gene TRBJ2-7; TRBD2, the table's D call, was not compared with the DNA. TRBV1 is deemed a pseudogene. This CDR3 contains 15 residues. The CDR3 DNA is TGCACCAGCAGTCGCCGCGGGGGGCGCATCTACGAGCAGTACTTC. It translates to CTSSRRGGRIYEQYF.

The rearrangement joins TRBV19 to TRBJ2-5, with D uncertain. Trimming shortened V by 0 bases and J by 2 bases, and 4 bases separated the two germline ends. Germline CDR1 is LNHDA and CDR2 is SQIVND (reference sequence). The CDR3 has 13 amino acids. The CDR3 bases are TGTGCCAGTAGTATAGAGCGACAAGAGACCCAGTACTTC. Protein: CASSIERQETQYF.

The V gene is TRBV7-9, the J gene TRBJ1-2; D not resolved. V shed 5 bases and J shed 2 bases, with 12 bases lying between them. Germline values: CDR1 SEHNR, CDR2 FQNEAQ (reference sequence). CDR3 length equals 14 residues. The CDR3 loop reads CASSDRTGNYGYTF. Here the CDR3 DNA reads TGTGCCAGCAGCGATAGGACGGGGAACTATGGCTACACCTTC.

The chain combines TRBV6-5 with TRBJ1-1; unclear D gene. The germline gives CDR1 MNHEY, CDR2 SVGAGI. The CDR3 is made up of 13 amino acids. V lost 4 bases to trimming and J lost 5 bases, with 11 bases between them. As DNA, the CDR3 is TGTGCCAGCAGTTTCTCGGACGCGACTGAAGCTTTCTTT. Its protein is CASSFSDATEAFF.

The chain is built from TRBV5-1 and TRBJ2-5, with D possibly matching TRBD2 (6 bases). Between the trimmed V and J ends, which lost 3 bases and 2 bases, there was a span of 11 bases. Per germline, CDR1 SGHRS and CDR2 YFSETQ. The CDR3 length is 14 residues. This CDR3 reads CASSWVAEQETQYF. The CDR3 nucleotides are TGCGCCAGCAGCTGGGTAGCGGAACAAGAGACCCAGTACTTC.

The genes are TRBV25-1 and TRBJ2-2; the D gene is possibly TRBD2 (5 bases). V was cut by 5 bases and J by 3 bases, with 10 bases left in between. The CDR3 covers 14 residues. Germline V gives CDR1 MGHDK, CDR2 SYGVNS. CDR3 amino acids: CASSHGGDTGELFF. The CDR3 nucleotides read TGTGCCAGCAGTCACGGAGGAGACACCGGGGAGCTGTTTTTT. Full variable domain (remainder filled in from reference TRBV25-1 and TRBJ2-2): EADIYQTPRYLVIGTGKKITLECSQTMGHDKMYWYQQDPGMELHLIHYSYGVNSTEKGDLSSESTVSRIRTEHFPLTLESARPSHTSQYLCASSHGGDTGELFFGEGSRLTVL.

The chain recombines TRBV19 with TRBJ2-7; D is perhaps TRBD1 or TRBD2 (6 bases each). The CDR3 is 15 amino acids. Germline V CDR1 and CDR2: LNHDA, SQIVND (reference sequence). V was cut by 4 bases and J by 2 bases, with 15 bases left in between. This CDR3 is CASSTFSGGPYEQYF. CDR3 coding DNA: TGTGCCAGTAGTACGTTCTCCGGGGGCCCCTACGAGCAGTACTTC.

V and J are TRBV2 and TRBJ1-1; D unclear. Germline V gene sequence: CDR1 SNHLY, CDR2 FYNNEI. V lost 4 bases, J lost 0 bases, and 6 bases lay in between. This CDR3 contains 13 residues. This CDR3 is CASSVLMNTEAFF. The CDR3 bases are TGTGCCAGCAGTGTGTTAATGAACACTGAAGCTTTCTTT.

The chain combines TRBV5-4 with TRBJ1-1; no clear D gene. The ends were cut back, 0 bases at V and 1 base at J, with 7 bases in the middle. Germline CDR1 reads SGHNT; CDR2 reads YYREEE (reference sequence). The CDR3 is made up of 14 amino acids. The CDR3 loop is CASSLVAANTEAFF. CDR3 DNA: TGTGCCAGCAGCTTGGTGGCCGCGAACACTGAAGCTTTCTTT.

The gene calls are TRBV19 and TRBJ1-5; TRBD1 might be the D (5 bases). The CDR3 extends over 15 amino acids. Per germline, CDR1 LNHDA and CDR2 SQIVND (reference sequence). V was clipped by 5 bases and J by 2 bases, with 13 bases between them. CDR3: CASSRGGVGNQPQHF. CDR3 coding DNA: TGTGCCAGTAGTCGGGGCGGGGTGGGCAATCAGCCCCAGCATTTT.

The chain recombines TRBV11-2 with TRBJ1-5, with D uncertain. This CDR3 has 15 amino acids. Trimming pared 0 bases from V and 4 bases from J, leaving 10 bases between. Germline-derived CDR1 and CDR2 are SGHAT and FQNNGV. The CDR3 is CASSLDARQNQPQHF. CDR3 DNA: TGTGCCAGCAGCTTAGATGCGAGACAAAATCAGCCCCAGCATTTT.

The rearrangement uses TRBV5-1 and TRBJ2-5, with TRBD1 identical over 8 bases. The germline CDR1 and CDR2 sequences are SGHRS and YFSETQ. J was trimmed by 5 bases and V by 0 bases; bases with no gene match: 6. CDR3 length: 15 residues. CDR3 sequence: CASSLETGASETQYF. The CDR3 region has the DNA TGCGCCAGCAGCTTGGAGACAGGGGCCTCGGAGACCCAGTACTTC. Full variable domain (rest looked up from reference TRBV5-1 and TRBJ2-5): KAGVTQTPRYLIKTRGQQVTLSCSPISGHRSVSWYQQTPGQGLQFLFEYFSETQRNKGNFPGRFSGRQFSNSRSEMNVSTLELGDSALYLCASSLETGASETQYFGPGTRLLVL.

This rearrangement joins TRBV30 to TRBJ2-5, with D perhaps TRBD1 or TRBD2 (5 bases each). Between the trimmed V and J ends, which lost 0 bases and 5 bases, there was a span of 10 bases. The V gene's germline CDR1 is GTSNPN and CDR2 SVGIG (reference sequence). The CDR3 is 13 amino acids. In nucleotides, the CDR3 is TGTGCCTGGAGTGTAAGAGGGGCTGAGACCCAGTACTTC. It codes for CAWSVRGAETQYF.

The chain carries TRBV10-3 and TRBJ2-3; D not certain. V was pared by 1 base and J by 2 bases, with 1 base between. CDR3 length: 12 amino acids. Per the germline V gene, CDR1 is ENHRY and CDR2 is SYGVKD. The CDR3 DNA reads as TGTGCCATCAGTGAGTTCACAGATACGCAGTATTTT. Residues: CAISEFTDTQYF.

This chain connects TRBV7-2 to TRBJ2-5, with D unclear. Looked up from germline, CDR1 is SGHTA and CDR2 is FQGNSA. The V and J ends lost 5 bases and 1 base respectively, with 5 bases between them. This CDR3 comprises 12 residues. The DNA for the CDR3 is TGTGCCAGCAGCACGATCCAAGAGACCCAGTACTTC. Translation: CASSTIQETQYF.